One sample yielded the 23 T cell receptor beta chains listed below, sequenced in a study of blood T cell repertoires in COVID-19 (TCRdb year 2020). Library method: the immunoSEQ multiplex PCR assay. TCRdb's version of the immuneACCESS table is confined to in-frame rearrangements and falls short of the full clone set. An unresolved V gene accounts for under half of the shortfall where checked; the remainder is of unknown origin. In this sample the table shows some 390,000 clones, about 89% of which occur a single time. The ten most abundant clones make up roughly 2% of the sample. Sequenced: peripheral blood. Every receptor here comes from a woman in her sixties with COVID-19, enrolled during active disease.

The chain carries TRBV18 and TRBJ2-4; 8 bases agree with TRBD1. Germline CDR1 reads KGHSH; CDR2 reads LQKENI. This CDR3 spans 18 amino acids. Unmatched junction bases numbered 9, after V lost 0 bases and J lost 2 bases. CDR3 nucleotide sequence: TGTGCCAGCTCACCACCGGTTCAGGGGGCGCAAACCAAAAACATTCAGTACTTC. Encoded protein: CASSPPVQGAQTKNIQYF.

J is TRBJ1-6 and V is TRBV9; TRBD1 aligns across 7 bases. V shed 3 bases and J 6 bases; nucleotides not matched to a gene: 6. The CDR3 is 15 residues long. Germline V gene lookup returns CDR1 SGDLS and CDR2 YYNGEE. As DNA, the CDR3 is TGTGCCAGCAGCGGATCTAACAGGGGTAATTCACCCCTCCACTTT. This encodes CASSGSNRGNSPLHF.

Here the CDR3 DNA reads TGTGCCAGCAGTTACTCTAGAGGGGGTGAGGAGACCCAGTACTTC. It translates to CASSYSRGGEETQYF. The rearrangement joins TRBV6-6 to TRBJ2-5, with a tentative D call TRBD1 (6 bases). CDR3 size: 15 residues. Germline lookup yields CDR1 MNHNY and CDR2 SVGAGI (reference sequence). The germline V and J ends were trimmed by 0 bases and 5 bases, with 13 bases remaining between them.

The chain couples TRBV19 to TRBJ1-6; the D gene is possibly TRBD1 (5 bases). Germline values: CDR1 LNHDA, CDR2 SQIVND (reference sequence). The CDR3 runs 20 residues. V lost 6 bases, J lost 0 bases, and 24 bases lay in between. The CDR3 spells CASSRGSPETHSSYNSPLHF. The CDR3 coding sequence is TGTGCCAGTAGCCGGGGGTCCCCCGAGACACATAGCTCCTATAATTCACCCCTCCACTTT.

The DNA of the CDR3 is TGTGCCAGCAGCCCCCTTGGGACAGGGCTAGGTCAGCCCCAGCATTTT. Encoded protein: CASSPLGTGLGQPQHF. V is TRBV7-2 and J is TRBJ1-5, with TRBD1 matching over 9 bases. Germline V gene sequence: CDR1 SGHTA, CDR2 FQGNSA. The CDR3 contains 16 residues. J gave up 6 bases and V 5 bases, and 11 bases lay outside the gene matches.

The chain combines TRBV13 with TRBJ2-1; 8 positions match TRBD2. Losses at the gene ends were 5 bases for V and 3 bases for J; bases not matched to a gene: 15. CDR1 and CDR2 (germline): PRHDT, FYEKMQ (reference sequence). The length of the CDR3 is 18 residues. For the CDR3, the DNA is TGTGCCAGCAGCAGCCCCTTGCCTGGGACTAGAATCTACAATGAGCAGTTCTTC. Residues: CASSSPLPGTRIYNEQFF. Full variable domain (missing parts from reference TRBV13 and TRBJ2-1): AAGVIQSPRHLIKEKRETATLKCYPIPRHDTVYWYQQGPGQDPQFLISFYEKMQSDKGSIPDRFSAQQFSDYHSELNMSSLELGDSALYFCASSSPLPGTRIYNEQFFGPGTRLTVL.

The rearrangement joins TRBV5-1 to TRBJ2-3; 7 positions agree with TRBD2. Losses at the gene ends were 4 bases for V and 1 base for J; bases not matched to a gene: 18. Germline CDR1 is SGHRS and CDR2 is YFSETQ. This CDR3 region has 19 residues. This CDR3 reads CASSPPNKAGRGGTDTQYF. The CDR3 coding sequence is TGCGCCAGCAGCCCTCCTAATAAAGCGGGGCGAGGTGGCACAGATACGCAGTATTTT. Together with reference TRBV5-1 and TRBJ2-3, the CDR3 gives the full variable domain: KAGVTQTPRYLIKTRGQQVTLSCSPISGHRSVSWYQQTPGQGLQFLFEYFSETQRNKGNFPGRFSGRQFSNSRSEMNVSTLELGDSALYLCASSPPNKAGRGGTDTQYFGPGTRLTVL.

The rearrangement links TRBV19 to TRBJ2-2; weak D call: TRBD2 (6 bases). This CDR3 is built from 17 residues. In germline, CDR1 is LNHDA, CDR2 SQIVND (reference sequence). Trimming stripped 7 bases from V and 5 bases from J, with 23 bases between. The CDR3 is CASNHLREQPFTGELFF. As DNA, the CDR3 is TGTGCCAGTAATCATCTGCGGGAACAGCCTTTTACCGGGGAGCTGTTTTTT.

The chain combines TRBV5-6 with TRBJ2-2; possible D gene TRBD1, 6 bases. The length of the CDR3 is 16 residues. Trimming stripped 4 bases from V and 0 bases from J, with 13 bases between. The germline V gene has CDR1 SGHDT and CDR2 YYEEEE. CDR3 amino acids: CASSGYGQPNTGELFF. CDR3 nucleotides: TGTGCCAGCAGCGGATACGGACAGCCGAACACCGGGGAGCTGTTTTTT. Full variable domain (rest looked up from reference TRBV5-6 and TRBJ2-2): DAGVTQSPTHLIKTRGQQVTLRCSPKSGHDTVSWYQQALGQGPQFIFQYYEEEERQRGNFPDRFSGHQFPNYSSELNVNALLLGDSALYLCASSGYGQPNTGELFFGEGSRLTVL.

The V call is TRBV4-1, the J call TRBJ1-5, with D tentatively TRBD1 (5 bases). V lost 0 bases to trimming and J lost 4 bases, with 13 bases between them. Per the germline V gene, CDR1 is MGHRA and CDR2 is YSYEKL. This CDR3 contains 16 residues. The CDR3 region has the DNA TGCGCCAGCAGCCAAGAGGGGGGTCCGGTGAATCAGCCCCAGCATTTT. Residues: CASSQEGGPVNQPQHF.

The V call is TRBV5-4, the J call TRBJ1-2, with TRBD1 as a possible D gene (6 bases). The CDR3 covers 13 residues. V was cut by 6 bases and J by 8 bases, with 17 bases left in between. Germline V gene data show CDR1 as SGHNT and CDR2 as YYREEE (reference sequence). This CDR3 reads CASNQGPGYGYTF. As DNA, the CDR3 is TGTGCCAGCAACCAGGGGCCGGGATACGGCTACACCTTC.

This clone has more than one count but fewer than ten. The chain uses TRBV4-2 and TRBJ1-4, with D possibly being TRBD1 (6 bases). This CDR3 is built from 15 residues. The V gene's germline CDR1 is LGHNA and CDR2 YNFKEQ. V lost 6 bases and J 7 bases, leaving 18 bases between the germline ends. The CDR3 DNA sequence: TGTGCCAGCAGGACCGCAGGGGTAGACGGTGAAAAACTGTTTTTT. Its translation is CASRTAGVDGEKLFF.

The CDR3 region is CASSLGTGFRSPLHF. The CDR3 coding sequence is TGTGCCAGCAGCTTGGGAACTGGGTTCAGGTCACCCCTCCACTTT. The rearrangement links TRBV5-5 to TRBJ1-6; D not resolved. The V end was cut by 0 bases, the J end by 10 bases, with 14 bases between. CDR3 length: 15 amino acids. Per germline, CDR1 SGHKS and CDR2 YYEKEE (reference sequence).

This sequence joins TRBV14 and TRBJ1-1; perhaps TRBD1 as D (5 bases). CDR3 size: 15 residues. Between the trimmed V and J ends, which lost 4 bases and 8 bases, there was a span of 20 bases. Germline values: CDR1 SGHDN, CDR2 FVKESK. CDR3 bases: TGTGCCAGCAGCCCCCCGCCGACAGTACCCCGAGAAGCTTTCTTT. Translating it yields CASSPPPTVPREAFF.

The chain is built from TRBV4-2 and TRBJ2-5; 12 nucleotides line up with TRBD2. The germline V gene encodes CDR1 LGHNA and CDR2 YNFKEQ. The V and J ends lost 0 bases and 5 bases, in that order; junction bases with no gene match: 13. There are 19 residues in the CDR3. The CDR3 is CASSQDRSSGGDIQETQYF. The CDR3 DNA is TGTGCCAGCAGCCAAGATCGGTCTAGCGGGGGGGATATCCAGGAGACCCAGTACTTC.

The chain links TRBV19 to TRBJ2-7; possibly TRBD2 for D (5 bases). This CDR3 is built from 16 residues. Germline V gene sequence: CDR1 LNHDA, CDR2 SQIVND (reference sequence). The V and J ends lost 3 bases and 1 base respectively, with 16 bases between them. The CDR3 protein is CASSMVGATGSYEQYF. Written as DNA, the CDR3 is TGTGCCAGTAGTATGGTTGGTGCAACGGGGTCCTACGAGCAGTACTTC.

The V and J genes are TRBV7-8 and TRBJ1-6, with D perhaps TRBD1 (5 bases). This CDR3 is 14 amino acids long. Germline CDR1 and CDR2: SGHVS and FQNEAQ. V was trimmed by 1 base and J by 9 bases, leaving 10 bases between them. The DNA for the CDR3 is TGTGCCAGCAGCTTAGGGGACTTTGTTTCACCCCTCCACTTT. The encoded protein is CASSLGDFVSPLHF.

This chain connects TRBV6-5 to TRBJ1-1, with D perhaps TRBD1 (6 bases). Germline V CDR1 and CDR2: MNHEY, SVGAGI. The CDR3 runs 12 residues. Trimming shortened V by 5 bases and J by 11 bases, and 15 bases separated the two germline ends. Here the CDR3 reads CASSQLEGEAFF. The DNA of the CDR3 is TGTGCCAGCAGTCAGCTCGAGGGGGAGGCTTTCTTT.

The rearrangement links TRBV7-8 to TRBJ1-1; no definite D call. V dropped 1 base and J dropped 3 bases, with 6 bases sitting between them. Germline V CDR1 and CDR2: SGHVS, FQNEAQ. There are 13 residues in the CDR3. The CDR3 is CASSLGLDTEAFF. The DNA of the CDR3 is TGTGCCAGCAGCTTAGGGCTGGACACTGAAGCTTTCTTT.

This chain uses TRBV20-1 with TRBJ1-5; 9 bases agree with TRBD1. CDR1 is DFQATT, CDR2 SNEGSKA, per germline (reference sequence). The CDR3 loop spans 16 amino acids. With 3 bases clipped from V and 1 base from J, the junction kept 7 bases outside the gene matches. The CDR3 reads CSASEQGARSNQPQHF. CDR3 in DNA: TGCAGTGCTAGTGAACAGGGGGCTAGGAGCAATCAGCCCCAGCATTTT.

The gene calls are TRBV5-1 and TRBJ1-2; a weak D match, TRBD1 (5 bases). CDR1 is SGHRS, CDR2 YFSETQ, per germline. Trimming pared 5 bases from V and 2 bases from J, leaving 13 bases between. The CDR3 is 14 residues long. This CDR3 is CASRSGTDNYGYTF. As DNA, the CDR3 is TGCGCCAGCAGATCCGGGACTGACAACTATGGCTACACCTTC. The full variable domain, completed using reference TRBV5-1 and TRBJ1-2, is KAGVTQTPRYLIKTRGQQVTLSCSPISGHRSVSWYQQTPGQGLQFLFEYFSETQRNKGNFPGRFSGRQFSNSRSEMNVSTLELGDSALYLCASRSGTDNYGYTFGSGTRLTVV.

V usage is TRBV19 and J usage is TRBJ2-3, with D perhaps matching TRBD2 (7 bases). The CDR3 loop spans 14 amino acids. With 3 bases removed from V and 5 bases from J, the gap between germline ends came to 12 bases. Per the germline V gene, CDR1 is LNHDA and CDR2 is SQIVND (reference sequence). CDR3 bases: TGTGCCAGTAGTATGGGGGGGCTGGGAGATACGCAGTATTTT. It is translated as CASSMGGLGDTQYF.

In its sample, this clone was seen once. CDR3 region: CSLAGGYNEQFF. The CDR3 nucleotides are TGCAGCTTAGCGGGGGGGTACAATGAGCAGTTCTTC. V is TRBV29-1 and J is TRBJ2-1; 11 bases fit TRBD2. V shed 8 bases, J shed 4 bases, and the junction held 1 base outside the gene matches. Germline V gene data show CDR1 as SQVTM and CDR2 as ANQGSEA. The CDR3 is 12 amino acids.